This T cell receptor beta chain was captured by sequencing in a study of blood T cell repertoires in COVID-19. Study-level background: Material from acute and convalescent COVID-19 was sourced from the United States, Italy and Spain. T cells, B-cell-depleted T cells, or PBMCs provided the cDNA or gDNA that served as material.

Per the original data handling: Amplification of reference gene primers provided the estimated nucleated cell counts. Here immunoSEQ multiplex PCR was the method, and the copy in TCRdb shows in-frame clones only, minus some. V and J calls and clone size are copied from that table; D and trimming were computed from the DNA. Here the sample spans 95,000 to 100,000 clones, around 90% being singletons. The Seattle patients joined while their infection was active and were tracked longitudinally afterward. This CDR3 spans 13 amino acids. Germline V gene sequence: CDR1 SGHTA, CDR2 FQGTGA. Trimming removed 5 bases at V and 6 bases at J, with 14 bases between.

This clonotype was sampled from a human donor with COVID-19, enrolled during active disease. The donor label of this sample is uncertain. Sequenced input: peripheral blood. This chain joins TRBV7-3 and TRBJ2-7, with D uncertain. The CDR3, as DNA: TGTGCCAGCAGCAGGTCCCGACTCAGCGAGCAGTACTTC. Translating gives CASSRSRLSEQYF.